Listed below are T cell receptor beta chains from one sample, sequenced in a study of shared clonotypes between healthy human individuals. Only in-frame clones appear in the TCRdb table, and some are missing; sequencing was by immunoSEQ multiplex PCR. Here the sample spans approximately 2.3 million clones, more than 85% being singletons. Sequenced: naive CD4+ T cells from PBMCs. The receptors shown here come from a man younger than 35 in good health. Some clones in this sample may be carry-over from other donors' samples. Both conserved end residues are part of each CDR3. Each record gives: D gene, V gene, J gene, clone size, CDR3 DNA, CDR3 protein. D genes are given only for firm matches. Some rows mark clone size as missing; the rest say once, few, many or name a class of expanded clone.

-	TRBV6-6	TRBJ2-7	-	TGTGCCAGCAGTTACTCTGCGGGAACCGTCGACGAGCAGTACTTC	CASSYSAGTVDEQYF
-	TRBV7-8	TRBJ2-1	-	TGTGCCAGCAGCTCTTATGTCCCGTTCTTC	CASSSYVPFF
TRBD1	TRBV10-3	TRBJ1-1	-	TGTGCCATCAGTGGCAGGGGGCAATCTGAAGCTTTCTTT	CAISGRGQSEAFF
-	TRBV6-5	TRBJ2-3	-	TGTGCCAGCAGTTACTTAGGGACTAGCACAGATACGCAGTATTTT	CASSYLGTSTDTQYF
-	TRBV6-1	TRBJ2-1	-	TGTGCCAGCAATTGGTTAGCTCAGGACAATGAGCAGTTCTTC	CASNWLAQDNEQFF
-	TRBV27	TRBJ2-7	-	TGTGCCACCTCACCGGGACCTACCTACGAGCAGTACTTC	CATSPGPTYEQYF
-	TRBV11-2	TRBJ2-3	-	TGTGCCAGCAGCTTAGCCCTCGGGTACGATACGCAGTATTTT	CASSLALGYDTQYF
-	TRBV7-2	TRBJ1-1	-	TGTGCCAGCAGCCCTTATGGTTTTCTAGGGACTGAAGCTTTCTTT	CASSPYGFLGTEAFF
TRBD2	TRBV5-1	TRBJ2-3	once	TGCGCCAGCAGCTTGGGGAACGGGGGGGCGAGTGGCACAGATACGCAGTATTTT	CASSLGNGGASGTDTQYF
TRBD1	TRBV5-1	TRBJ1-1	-	TGCGCCAGCAGCCCGGGGACAGGGGGCACTGAAGCTTTCTTT	CASSPGTGGTEAFF
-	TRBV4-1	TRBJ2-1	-	TGCGCCAGCAGCCAAGAGGCGGAAGAGGACAATGAGCAGTTCTTC	CASSQEAEEDNEQFF
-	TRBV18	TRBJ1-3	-	TGTGCCAGCTCACCTGCTGGGGACTCTGGAAACACCATATATTTT	CASSPAGDSGNTIYF
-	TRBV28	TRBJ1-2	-	TGTGCCAGCATTACGCCTGGGGGCCGACCCAATGGCTACACCTTC	CASITPGGRPNGYTF
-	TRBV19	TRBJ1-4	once	TGTGCCAGTAGTATCGCAGGGGCAACTAATGAAAAACTGTTTTTT	CASSIAGATNEKLFF
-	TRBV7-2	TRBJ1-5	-	TGTGCCAGCAGAAGGGCAGGAAATCAGCCCCAGCATTTT	CASRRAGNQPQHF
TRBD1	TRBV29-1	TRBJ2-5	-	TGCAGCGTTGGTCCAGGGGGCGAAGAGACCCAGTACTTC	CSVGPGGEETQYF
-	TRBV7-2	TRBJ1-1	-	TGTGCCAGCAGCTTTATAGGGACGCCGAACACTGAAGCTTTCTTT	CASSFIGTPNTEAFF
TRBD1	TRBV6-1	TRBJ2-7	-	TGTGCCAGCAGGACGGGACAGGGGCCTCACGAGCAGTACTTC	CASRTGQGPHEQYF
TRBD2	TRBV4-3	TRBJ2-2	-	TGCGCCAGCAGCCAAGATGCTAGCGGGAGGGCAACCGGGGAGCTGTTTTTT	CASSQDASGRATGELFF
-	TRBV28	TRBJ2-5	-	TGTGCCAGCAGTTATGGATACACTTTACAAGAGACCCAGTACTTC	CASSYGYTLQETQYF
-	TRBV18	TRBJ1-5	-	TGTGCCAGCTCACCAGGCGAGAATCAGCCCCAGCATTTT	CASSPGENQPQHF
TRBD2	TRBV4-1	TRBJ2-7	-	TGCGCCAGCAGCCGCGAGGGGACTAGCACGGTTCCTTACGAGCAGTACTTC	CASSREGTSTVPYEQYF
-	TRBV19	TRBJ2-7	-	TGTGCCAGTAGTATAGTTCGGGAAGCCTACGAGCAGTACTTC	CASSIVREAYEQYF
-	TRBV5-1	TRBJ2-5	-	TGCGCCAGCAGCTTCAGGGTCGGAGAGACCCAGTACTTC	CASSFRVGETQYF